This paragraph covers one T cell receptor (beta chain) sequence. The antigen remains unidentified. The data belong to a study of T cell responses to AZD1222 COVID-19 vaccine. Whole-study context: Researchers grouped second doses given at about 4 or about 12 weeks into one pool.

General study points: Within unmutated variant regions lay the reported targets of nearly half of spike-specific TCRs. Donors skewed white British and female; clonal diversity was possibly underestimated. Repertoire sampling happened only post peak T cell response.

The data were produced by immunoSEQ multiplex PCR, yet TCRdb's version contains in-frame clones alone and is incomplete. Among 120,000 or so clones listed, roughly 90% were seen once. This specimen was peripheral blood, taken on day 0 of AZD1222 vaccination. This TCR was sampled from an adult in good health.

The CDR3 region is CASLDQDYEQYF. In DNA form, the CDR3 reads TGTGCCAGCCTGGACCAAGACTACGAGCAGTACTTC. The J gene is TRBJ2-7, the V gene TRBV2; no definite D call. Germline CDR1 and CDR2: SNHLY and FYNNEI. There are 12 residues in the CDR3. V lost 8 bases to trimming and J lost 3 bases, with 11 bases between them.